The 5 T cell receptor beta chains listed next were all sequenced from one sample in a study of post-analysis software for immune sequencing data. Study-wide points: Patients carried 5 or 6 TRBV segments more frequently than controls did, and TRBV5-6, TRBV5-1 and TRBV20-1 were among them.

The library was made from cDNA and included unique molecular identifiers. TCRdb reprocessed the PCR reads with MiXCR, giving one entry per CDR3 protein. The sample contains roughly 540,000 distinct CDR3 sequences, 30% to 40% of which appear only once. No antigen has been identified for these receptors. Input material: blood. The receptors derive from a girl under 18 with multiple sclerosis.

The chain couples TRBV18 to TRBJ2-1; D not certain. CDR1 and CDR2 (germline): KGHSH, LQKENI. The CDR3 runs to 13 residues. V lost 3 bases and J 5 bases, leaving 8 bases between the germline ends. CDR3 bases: TGTGCCAGCTCACCTCGGAAGCACAATGAGCAGTTCTTC. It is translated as CASSPRKHNEQFF.

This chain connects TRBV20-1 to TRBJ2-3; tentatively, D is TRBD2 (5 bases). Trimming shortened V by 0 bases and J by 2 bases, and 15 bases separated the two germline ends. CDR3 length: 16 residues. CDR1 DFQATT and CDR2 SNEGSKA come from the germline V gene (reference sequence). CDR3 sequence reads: CSARDWVGLFTDTQYF. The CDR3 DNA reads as TGCAGTGCTAGAGATTGGGTCGGACTGTTCACAGATACGCAGTATTTT.

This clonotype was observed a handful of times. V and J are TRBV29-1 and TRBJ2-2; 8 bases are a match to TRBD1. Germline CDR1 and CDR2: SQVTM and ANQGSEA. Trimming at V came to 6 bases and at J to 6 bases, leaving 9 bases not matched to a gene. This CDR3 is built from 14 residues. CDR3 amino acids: CSVAGGHGAGELFF. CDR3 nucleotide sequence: TGCAGCGTCGCAGGGGGCCATGGGGCCGGGGAGCTGTTTTTT.

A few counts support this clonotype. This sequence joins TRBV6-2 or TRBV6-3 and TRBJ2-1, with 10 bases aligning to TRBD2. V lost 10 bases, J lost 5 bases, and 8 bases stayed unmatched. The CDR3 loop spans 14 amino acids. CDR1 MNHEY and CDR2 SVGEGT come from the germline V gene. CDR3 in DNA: TGTGCCACCCATAGCGGGGGGCCCCACAATGAGCAGTTCTTC. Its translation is CATHSGGPHNEQFF.

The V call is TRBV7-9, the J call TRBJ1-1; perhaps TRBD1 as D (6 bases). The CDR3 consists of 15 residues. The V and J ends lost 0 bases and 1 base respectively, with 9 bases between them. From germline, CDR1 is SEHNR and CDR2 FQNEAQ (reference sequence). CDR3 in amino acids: CASSLAWTENTEAFF. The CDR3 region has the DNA TGTGCCAGCAGCTTAGCTTGGACAGAGAACACTGAAGCTTTCTTT.